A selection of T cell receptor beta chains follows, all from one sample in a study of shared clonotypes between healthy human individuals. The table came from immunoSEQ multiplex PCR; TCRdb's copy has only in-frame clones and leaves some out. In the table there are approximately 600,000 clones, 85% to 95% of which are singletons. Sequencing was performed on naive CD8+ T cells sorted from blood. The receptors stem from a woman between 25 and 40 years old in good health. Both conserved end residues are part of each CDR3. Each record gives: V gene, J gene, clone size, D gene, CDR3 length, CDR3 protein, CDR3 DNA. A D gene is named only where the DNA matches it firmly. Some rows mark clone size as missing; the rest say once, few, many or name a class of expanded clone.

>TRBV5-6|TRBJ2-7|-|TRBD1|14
CASSPGTGAYEQYF
TGTGCCAGCAGCCCCGGGACAGGGGCCTACGAGCAGTACTTC
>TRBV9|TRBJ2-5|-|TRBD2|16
CASSVGLAGRGETQYF
TGTGCCAGCAGCGTAGGACTAGCGGGAAGGGGGGAGACCCAGTACTTC
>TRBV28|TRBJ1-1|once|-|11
CASSLYTEAFF
TGTGCCAGCAGTCTCTACACTGAAGCTTTCTTT
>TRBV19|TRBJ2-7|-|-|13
CASSIVADYEQYF
TGTGCCAGTAGTATAGTAGCCGACTACGAGCAGTACTTC
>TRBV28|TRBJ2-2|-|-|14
CASSWQGGTGELFF
TGTGCCAGCAGTTGGCAGGGAGGCACCGGGGAGCTGTTTTTT
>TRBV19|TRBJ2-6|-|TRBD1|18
CASSMGQGILSGANVLTF
TGTGCCAGTAGTATGGGACAGGGGATTCTCTCTGGGGCCAACGTCCTGACTTTC
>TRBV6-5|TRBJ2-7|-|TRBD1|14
CASSLDRASYEQYF
TGTGCCAGCAGTTTAGACAGGGCCTCCTACGAGCAGTACTTC
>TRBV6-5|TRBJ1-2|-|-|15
CASSYAEGRSYGYTF
TGTGCCAGCAGTTACGCGGAGGGACGGAGCTATGGCTACACCTTC
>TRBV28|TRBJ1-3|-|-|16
CASSTHPASSGNTIYF
TGTGCCAGCAGTACGCATCCGGCTTCCTCTGGAAACACCATATATTTT
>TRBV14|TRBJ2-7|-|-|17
CASSQVGFYDRNYEQYF
TGTGCCAGCAGCCAAGTTGGTTTTTACGACAGAAACTACGAGCAGTACTTC
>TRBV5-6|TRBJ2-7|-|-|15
CASSPGADGTYEQYF
TGTGCCAGCAGCCCCGGGGCGGACGGTACCTACGAGCAGTACTTC
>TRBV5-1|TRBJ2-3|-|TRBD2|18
CASSLGAGRGSLLDTQYF
TGCGCCAGCAGCTTGGGTGCCGGACGCGGGAGTCTCTTGGATACGCAGTATTTT
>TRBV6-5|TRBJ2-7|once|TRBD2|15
CASGAPGLAAAGQYF
TGTGCCAGCGGGGCCCCGGGACTAGCGGCCGCGGGGCAGTACTTC
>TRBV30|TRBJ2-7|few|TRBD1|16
CAWSVYRDSSSYEQYF
TGTGCCTGGAGTGTTTACCGGGACAGTAGCTCCTACGAGCAGTACTTC
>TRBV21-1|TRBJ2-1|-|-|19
CASSAGLAGGPYFRGEQFF
TGTGCCAGCAGCGCGGGACTAGCGGGAGGGCCTTACTTTCGGGGTGAGCAGTTCTTC
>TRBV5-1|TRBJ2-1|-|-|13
CASSRGRNNEQFF
TGCGCCAGCAGCAGAGGACGGAACAATGAGCAGTTCTTC
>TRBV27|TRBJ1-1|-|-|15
CASSLLGYMNTEAFF
TGTGCCAGCAGTTTACTGGGCTACATGAACACTGAAGCTTTCTTT
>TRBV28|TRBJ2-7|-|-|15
CASSPRFGSLYEQYF
TGTGCCAGCAGTCCCCGTTTTGGCAGCCTCTACGAGCAGTACTTC
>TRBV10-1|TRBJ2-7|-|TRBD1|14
CASSESVQGGEQYF
TGCGCCAGCAGTGAGTCCGTACAGGGGGGCGAGCAGTACTTC
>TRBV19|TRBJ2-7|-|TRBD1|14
CASSMGTGNYEQYF
TGTGCCAGTAGTATGGGGACAGGGAATTACGAGCAGTACTTC
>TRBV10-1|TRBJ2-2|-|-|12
CASRSGAGELFF
TGCGCCAGCAGATCGGGTGCCGGGGAGCTGTTTTTT
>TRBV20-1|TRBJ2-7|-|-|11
CSARDGYEQYF
TGCAGTGCTAGAGATGGATACGAGCAGTACTTC
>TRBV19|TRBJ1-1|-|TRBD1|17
CASSTLDREGANTEAFF
TGTGCCAGTAGTACCCTCGACAGGGAAGGGGCGAACACTGAAGCTTTCTTT
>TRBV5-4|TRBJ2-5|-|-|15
CASSAASGLQETQYF
TGTGCCAGCAGCGCGGCGAGCGGGCTCCAAGAGACCCAGTACTTC
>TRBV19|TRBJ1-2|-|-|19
CASSHSLNRDQERSYGYTF
TGTGCCAGTAGTCATTCCCTCAACAGGGACCAAGAAAGAAGCTATGGCTACACCTTC
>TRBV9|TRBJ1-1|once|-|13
CASSVGGETEAFF
TGTGCCAGCAGCGTAGGGGGAGAGACTGAAGCTTTCTTT
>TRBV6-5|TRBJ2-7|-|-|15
CASSYWTDGMYEQYF
TGTGCCAGCAGTTACTGGACAGATGGCATGTACGAGCAGTACTTC
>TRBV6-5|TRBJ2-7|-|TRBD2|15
CASSYSSGRLYEQYF
TGTGCCAGCAGTTACTCTAGCGGGAGATTATACGAGCAGTACTTC
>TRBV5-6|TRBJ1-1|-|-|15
CASSLARGMNTEAFF
TGTGCCAGCAGCTTGGCCCGGGGTATGAACACTGAAGCTTTCTTT
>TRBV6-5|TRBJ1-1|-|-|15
CASFGSGLYHTEAFF
TGTGCCAGCTTTGGCTCCGGCCTATATCACACTGAAGCTTTCTTT
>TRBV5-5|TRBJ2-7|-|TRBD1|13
CASSFGQGHEQYF
TGTGCCAGCAGTTTCGGACAGGGCCACGAGCAGTACTTC
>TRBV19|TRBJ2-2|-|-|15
CASSIPITDTGELFF
TGTGCCAGTAGTATTCCCATAACGGACACCGGGGAGCTGTTTTTT
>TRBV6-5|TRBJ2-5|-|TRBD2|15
CASSYGLAGQETQYF
TGTGCCAGCAGTTACGGACTAGCGGGCCAAGAGACCCAGTACTTC
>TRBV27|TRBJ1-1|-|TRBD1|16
CAIKRVGTGIDTEAFF
TGTGCCATCAAAAGGGTAGGGACAGGGATTGACACTGAAGCTTTCTTT
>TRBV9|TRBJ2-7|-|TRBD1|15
CASSVAGTGGYEQYF
TGTGCCAGCAGCGTAGCCGGGACAGGGGGCTACGAGCAGTACTTC
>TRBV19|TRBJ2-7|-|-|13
CASSILGTYEQYF
TGTGCCAGTAGTATTCTGGGGACCTACGAGCAGTACTTC
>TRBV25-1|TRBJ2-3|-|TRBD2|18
CASSEFVTSGASTDTQYF
TGTGCCAGCAGTGAATTCGTCACTAGCGGGGCCAGCACAGATACGCAGTATTTT
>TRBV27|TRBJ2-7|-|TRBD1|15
CASSPTGAGSYEQYF
TGTGCCAGCAGTCCGACAGGGGCGGGGTCCTACGAGCAGTACTTC
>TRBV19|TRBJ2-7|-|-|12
CASSIAGNEQYF
TGTGCCAGTAGTATTGCGGGAAACGAGCAGTACTTC
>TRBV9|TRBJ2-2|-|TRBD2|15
CASSWTSVNTGELFF
TGTGCCAGCAGCTGGACTAGCGTGAACACCGGGGAGCTGTTTTTT
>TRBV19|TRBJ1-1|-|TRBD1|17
CASSIQGGESGNTEAFF
TGTGCCAGTAGTATACAAGGGGGCGAGTCTGGAAACACTGAAGCTTTCTTT
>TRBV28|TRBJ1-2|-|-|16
CASSSSADRSDYGYTF
TGTGCCAGCAGTTCATCGGCTGACAGGTCTGACTATGGCTACACCTTC
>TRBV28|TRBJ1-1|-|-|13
CASSTRQDPEAFF
TGTGCCAGCAGTACAAGACAGGACCCTGAAGCTTTCTTT
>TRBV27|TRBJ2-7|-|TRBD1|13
CASRPGTAYEQYF
TGTGCCAGCAGGCCCGGGACAGCTTACGAGCAGTACTTC
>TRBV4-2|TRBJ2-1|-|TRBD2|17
CASSPGLASYPYNEQFF
TGTGCCAGCAGCCCCGGACTAGCTTCGTACCCATACAATGAGCAGTTCTTC
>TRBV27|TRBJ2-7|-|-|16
CASSFSTGQTSYEQYF
TGTGCCAGCAGTTTTTCTACGGGACAAACTTCCTACGAGCAGTACTTC
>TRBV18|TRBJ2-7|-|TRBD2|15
CASSEERSGTYEQYF
TGTGCCAGCTCGGAGGAACGAAGCGGGACCTACGAGCAGTACTTC
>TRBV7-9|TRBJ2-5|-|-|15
CASSLVTVWEETQYF
TGTGCCAGCAGCCTAGTGACAGTTTGGGAGGAGACCCAGTACTTC
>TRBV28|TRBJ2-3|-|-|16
CASSLLLPASTDTQYF
TGTGCCAGCAGTTTACTACTACCCGCGAGCACAGATACGCAGTATTTT
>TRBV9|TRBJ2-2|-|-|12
CASSGFTGELFF
TGTGCCAGCAGCGGATTCACCGGGGAGCTGTTTTTT
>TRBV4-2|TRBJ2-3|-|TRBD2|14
CASSQELAADTQYF
TGTGCCAGCAGCCAAGAGCTAGCGGCAGATACGCAGTATTTT
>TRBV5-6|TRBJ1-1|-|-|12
CASSQSGSEAFF
TGTGCCAGCAGTCAGAGTGGGTCTGAAGCTTTCTTT
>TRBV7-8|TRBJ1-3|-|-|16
CASSLVESTGRNTIYF
TGTGCCAGCAGCTTAGTCGAGAGCACAGGGCGAAACACCATATATTTT
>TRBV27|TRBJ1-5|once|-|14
CASSLVRVGQPQHF
TGTGCCAGCAGTTTAGTCAGGGTAGGGCAGCCCCAGCATTTT
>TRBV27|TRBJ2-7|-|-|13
CASSFAATYEQYF
TGTGCCAGCAGTTTCGCAGCAACCTACGAGCAGTACTTC
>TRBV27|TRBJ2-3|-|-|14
CASSSLSGTDTQYF
TGTGCCAGCAGCTCCCTGAGCGGGACAGATACGCAGTATTTT
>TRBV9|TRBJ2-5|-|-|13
CASSVQGWETQYF
TGTGCCAGCAGCGTCCAGGGGTGGGAGACCCAGTACTTC